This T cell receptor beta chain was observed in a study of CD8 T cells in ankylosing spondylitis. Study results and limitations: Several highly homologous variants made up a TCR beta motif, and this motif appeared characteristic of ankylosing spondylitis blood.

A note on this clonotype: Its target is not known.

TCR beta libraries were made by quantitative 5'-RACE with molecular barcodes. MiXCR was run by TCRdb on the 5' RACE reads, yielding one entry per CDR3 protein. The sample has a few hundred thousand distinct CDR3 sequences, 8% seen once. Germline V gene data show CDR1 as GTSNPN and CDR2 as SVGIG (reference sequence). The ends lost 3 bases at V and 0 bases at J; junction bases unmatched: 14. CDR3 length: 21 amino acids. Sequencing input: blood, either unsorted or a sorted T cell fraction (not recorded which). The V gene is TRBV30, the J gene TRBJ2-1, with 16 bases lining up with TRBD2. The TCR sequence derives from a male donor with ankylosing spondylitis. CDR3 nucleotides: TGTGCCTGGAGCGAGGGGATCATCGGGACTAGCGGGAGGGACTCCTACAATGAGCAGTTCTTC. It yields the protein CAWSEGIIGTSGRDSYNEQFF.